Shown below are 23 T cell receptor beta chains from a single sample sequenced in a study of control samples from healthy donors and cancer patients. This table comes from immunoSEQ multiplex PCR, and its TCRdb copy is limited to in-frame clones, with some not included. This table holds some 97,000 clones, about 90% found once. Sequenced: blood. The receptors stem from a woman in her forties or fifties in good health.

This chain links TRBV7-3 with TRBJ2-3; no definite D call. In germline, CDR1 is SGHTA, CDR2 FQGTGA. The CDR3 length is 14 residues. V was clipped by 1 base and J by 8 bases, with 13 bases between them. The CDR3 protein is CASSLKPPAATQYF. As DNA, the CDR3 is TGTGCCAGCAGCTTAAAGCCCCCGGCGGCTACGCAGTATTTT.

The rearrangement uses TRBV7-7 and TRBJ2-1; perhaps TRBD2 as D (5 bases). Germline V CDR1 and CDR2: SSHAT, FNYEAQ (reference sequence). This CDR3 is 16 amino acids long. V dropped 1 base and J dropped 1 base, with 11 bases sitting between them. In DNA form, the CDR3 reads TGTGCCAGCAGCTTAGGTCCAGCGGAGTCCTACAATGAGCAGTTCTTC. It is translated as CASSLGPAESYNEQFF.

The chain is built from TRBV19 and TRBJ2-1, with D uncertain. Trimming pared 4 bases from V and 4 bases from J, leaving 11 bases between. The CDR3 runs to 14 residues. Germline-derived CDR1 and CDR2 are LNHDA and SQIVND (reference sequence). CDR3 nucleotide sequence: TGTGCCAGTAGTAATGTCCTCATGTACAATGAGCAGTTCTTC. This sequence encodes CASSNVLMYNEQFF.

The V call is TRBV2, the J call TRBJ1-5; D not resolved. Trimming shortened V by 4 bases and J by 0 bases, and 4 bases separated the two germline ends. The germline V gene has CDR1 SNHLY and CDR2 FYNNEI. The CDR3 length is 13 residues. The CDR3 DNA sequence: TGTGCCAGCAGTGGAGGTAGCAATCAGCCCCAGCATTTT. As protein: CASSGGSNQPQHF.

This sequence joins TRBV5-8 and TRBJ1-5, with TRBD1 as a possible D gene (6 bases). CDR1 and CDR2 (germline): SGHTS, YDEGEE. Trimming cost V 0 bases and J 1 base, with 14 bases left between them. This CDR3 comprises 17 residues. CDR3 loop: CASSLAWGAASNQPQHF. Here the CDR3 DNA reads TGTGCCAGCAGCTTGGCGTGGGGGGCTGCGAGCAATCAGCCCCAGCATTTT.

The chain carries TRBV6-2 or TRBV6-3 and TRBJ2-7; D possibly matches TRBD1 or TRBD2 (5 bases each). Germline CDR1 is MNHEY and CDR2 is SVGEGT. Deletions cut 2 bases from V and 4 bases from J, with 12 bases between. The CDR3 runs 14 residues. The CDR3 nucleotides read TGTGCCAGCAGTTACCCGGGGACCGATTACGAGCAGTACGTC. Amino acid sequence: CASSYPGTDYEQYV.

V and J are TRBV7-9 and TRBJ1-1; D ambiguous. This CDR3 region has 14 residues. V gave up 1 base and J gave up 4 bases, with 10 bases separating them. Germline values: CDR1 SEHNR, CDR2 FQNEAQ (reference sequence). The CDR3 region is CASSLVSGITEAFF. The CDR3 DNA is TGTGCCAGCAGCTTAGTCAGCGGTATCACTGAAGCTTTCTTT.

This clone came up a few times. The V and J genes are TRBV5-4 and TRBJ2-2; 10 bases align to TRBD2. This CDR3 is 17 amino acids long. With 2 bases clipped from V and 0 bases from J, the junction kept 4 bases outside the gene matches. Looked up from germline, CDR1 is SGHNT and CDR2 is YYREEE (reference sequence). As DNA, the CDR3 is TGTGCCAGCAGCTTCGGGACTAGCGTTCCGAACACCGGGGAGCTGTTTTTT. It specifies CASSFGTSVPNTGELFF.

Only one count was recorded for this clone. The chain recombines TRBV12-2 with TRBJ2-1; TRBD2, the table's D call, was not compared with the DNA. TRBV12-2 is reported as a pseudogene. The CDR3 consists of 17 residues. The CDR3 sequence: CASRLGGTPKAYNEQFF. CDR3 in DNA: TGTGCAAGTCGCTTAGGGGGGACTCCGAAGGCCTACAATGAGCAGTTCTTC.

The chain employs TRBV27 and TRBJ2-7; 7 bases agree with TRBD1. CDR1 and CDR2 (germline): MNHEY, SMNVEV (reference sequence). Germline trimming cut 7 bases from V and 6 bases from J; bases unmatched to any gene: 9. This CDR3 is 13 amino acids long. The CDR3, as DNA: TGTGCCAGCACCCAGACAGGGTCTTTCGAGCAGTACTTC. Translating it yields CASTQTGSFEQYF.

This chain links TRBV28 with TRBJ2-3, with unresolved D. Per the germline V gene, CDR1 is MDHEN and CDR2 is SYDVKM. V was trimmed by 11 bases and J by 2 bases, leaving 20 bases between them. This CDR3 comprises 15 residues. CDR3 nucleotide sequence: TGTGCCGCCAAACCCCCTCTTGGGCCCACAGATACGCAGTATTTT. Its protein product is CAAKPPLGPTDTQYF.

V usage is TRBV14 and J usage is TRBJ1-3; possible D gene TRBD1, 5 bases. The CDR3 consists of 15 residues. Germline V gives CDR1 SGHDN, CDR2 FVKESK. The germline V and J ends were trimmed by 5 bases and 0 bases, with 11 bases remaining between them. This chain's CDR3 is CASSLEGISGNTIYF. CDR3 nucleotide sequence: TGTGCCAGCAGCTTAGAGGGGATCTCTGGAAACACCATATATTTT.

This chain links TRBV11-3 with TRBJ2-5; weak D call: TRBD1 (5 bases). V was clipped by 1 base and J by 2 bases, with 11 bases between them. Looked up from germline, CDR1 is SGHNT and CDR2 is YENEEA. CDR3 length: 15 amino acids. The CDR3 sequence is CASSLGAGQQETQYF. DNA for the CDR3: TGTGCCAGCAGCTTAGGGGCAGGGCAACAAGAGACCCAGTACTTC.

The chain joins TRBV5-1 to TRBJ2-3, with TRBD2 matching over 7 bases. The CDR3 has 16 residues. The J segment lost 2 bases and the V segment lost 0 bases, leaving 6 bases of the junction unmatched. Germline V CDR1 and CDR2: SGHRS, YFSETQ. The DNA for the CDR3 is TGCGCCAGCAGCTTGGGGAGCGGGATACACACAGATACGCAGTATTTT. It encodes CASSLGSGIHTDTQYF. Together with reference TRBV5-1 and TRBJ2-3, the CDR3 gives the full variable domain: KAGVTQTPRYLIKTRGQQVTLSCSPISGHRSVSWYQQTPGQGLQFLFEYFSETQRNKGNFPGRFSGRQFSNSRSEMNVSTLELGDSALYLCASSLGSGIHTDTQYFGPGTRLTVL.

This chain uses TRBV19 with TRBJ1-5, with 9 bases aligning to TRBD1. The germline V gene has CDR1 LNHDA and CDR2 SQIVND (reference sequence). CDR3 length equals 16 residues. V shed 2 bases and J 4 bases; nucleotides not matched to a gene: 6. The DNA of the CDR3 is TGTGCCAGTAGTATACGGGGACAGGGATGGAATCAGCCCCAGCATTTT. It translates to CASSIRGQGWNQPQHF. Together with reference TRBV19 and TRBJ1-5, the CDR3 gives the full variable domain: DGGITQSPKYLFRKEGQNVTLSCEQNLNHDAMYWYRQDPGQGLRLIYYSQIVNDFQKGDIAEGYSVSREKKESFPLTVTSAQKNPTAFYLCASSIRGQGWNQPQHFGDGTRLSIL.

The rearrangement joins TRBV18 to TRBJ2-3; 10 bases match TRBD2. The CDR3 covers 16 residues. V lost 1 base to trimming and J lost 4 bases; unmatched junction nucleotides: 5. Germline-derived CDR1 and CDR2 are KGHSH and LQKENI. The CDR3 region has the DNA TGTGCCAGCTCACCACGGAGCGGGGGGGCGGCAGATACGCAGTATTTT. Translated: CASSPRSGGAADTQYF.

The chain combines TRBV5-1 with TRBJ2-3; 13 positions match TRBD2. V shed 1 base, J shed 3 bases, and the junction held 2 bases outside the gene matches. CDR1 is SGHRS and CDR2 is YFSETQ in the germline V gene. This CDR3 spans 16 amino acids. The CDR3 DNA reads TGCGCCAGCAGCTTGTCGACTAGCGGGAGGACAGATACGCAGTATTTT. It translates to CASSLSTSGRTDTQYF.

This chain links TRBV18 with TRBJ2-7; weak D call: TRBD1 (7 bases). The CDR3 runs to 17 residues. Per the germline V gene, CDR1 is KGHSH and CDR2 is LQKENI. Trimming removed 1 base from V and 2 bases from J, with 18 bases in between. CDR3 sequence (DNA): TGTGCCAGCTCACCACGGACTCGCGGGACAGCAACCTACGAGCAGTACTTC. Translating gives CASSPRTRGTATYEQYF.

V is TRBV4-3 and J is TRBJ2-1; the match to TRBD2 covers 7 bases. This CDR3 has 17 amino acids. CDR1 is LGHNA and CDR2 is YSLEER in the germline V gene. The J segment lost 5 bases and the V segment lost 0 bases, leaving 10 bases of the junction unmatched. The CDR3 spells CASSQDLLASGDNEQFF. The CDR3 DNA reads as TGCGCCAGCAGCCAAGATCTTTTGGCTAGCGGAGACAATGAGCAGTTCTTC.

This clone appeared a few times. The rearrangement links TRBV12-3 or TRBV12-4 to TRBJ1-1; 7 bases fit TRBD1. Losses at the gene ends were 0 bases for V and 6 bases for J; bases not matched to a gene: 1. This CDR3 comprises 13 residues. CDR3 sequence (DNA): TGTGCCAGCAGTTTAGCAGGGGGCGCTGAAGCTTTCTTT. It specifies CASSLAGGAEAFF.

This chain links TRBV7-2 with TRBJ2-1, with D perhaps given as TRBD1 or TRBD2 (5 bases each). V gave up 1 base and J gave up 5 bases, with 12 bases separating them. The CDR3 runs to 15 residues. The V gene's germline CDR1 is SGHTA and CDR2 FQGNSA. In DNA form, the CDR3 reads TGTGCCAGCAGCTTAGACGATCTGGGGGACAATGAGCAGTTCTTC. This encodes CASSLDDLGDNEQFF.

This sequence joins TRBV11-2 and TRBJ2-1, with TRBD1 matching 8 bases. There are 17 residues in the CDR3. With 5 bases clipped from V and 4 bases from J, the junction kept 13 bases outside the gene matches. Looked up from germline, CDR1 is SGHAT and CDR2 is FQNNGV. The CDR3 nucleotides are TGTGCCAGCAGCCCCCCCGCCCAGGGGGCTAATTACAATGAGCAGTTCTTC. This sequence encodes CASSPPAQGANYNEQFF.

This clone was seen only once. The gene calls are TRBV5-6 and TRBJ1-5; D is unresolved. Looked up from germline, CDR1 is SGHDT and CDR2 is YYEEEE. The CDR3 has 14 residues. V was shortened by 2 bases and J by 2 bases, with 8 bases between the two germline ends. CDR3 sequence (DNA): TGTGCCAGCAGCTTTAGGTCAGGCAATCAGCCCCAGCATTTT. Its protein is CASSFRSGNQPQHF.